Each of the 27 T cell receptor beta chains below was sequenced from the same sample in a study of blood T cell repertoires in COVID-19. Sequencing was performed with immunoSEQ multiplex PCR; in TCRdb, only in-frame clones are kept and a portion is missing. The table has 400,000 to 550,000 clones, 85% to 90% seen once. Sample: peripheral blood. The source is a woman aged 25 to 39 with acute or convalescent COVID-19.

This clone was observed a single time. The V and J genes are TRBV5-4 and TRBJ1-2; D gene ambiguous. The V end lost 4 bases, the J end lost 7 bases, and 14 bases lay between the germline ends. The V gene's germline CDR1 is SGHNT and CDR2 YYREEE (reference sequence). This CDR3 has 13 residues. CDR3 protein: CASSRQTESGYTF. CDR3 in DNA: TGTGCCAGCAGCCGTCAGACGGAGAGTGGCTACACCTTC.

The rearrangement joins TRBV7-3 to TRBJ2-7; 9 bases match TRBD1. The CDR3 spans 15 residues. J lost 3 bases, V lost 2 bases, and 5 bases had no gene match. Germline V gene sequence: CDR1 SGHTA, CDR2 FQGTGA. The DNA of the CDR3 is TGTGCCAGCAGCTTATCTACGGGACAGGGCTACGAGCAGTACTTC. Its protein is CASSLSTGQGYEQYF.

This CDR3 reads CASSLPGTYEQYF. The DNA of the CDR3 is TGTGCCAGCAGTTTACCAGGGACCTACGAGCAGTACTTC. The V gene is TRBV27, the J gene TRBJ2-7; a weak D match, TRBD1 (5 bases). The V end lost 2 bases, the J end lost 2 bases, and 7 bases lay between the germline ends. Per the germline V gene, CDR1 is MNHEY and CDR2 is SMNVEV (reference sequence). The CDR3 totals 13 residues.

In DNA, the CDR3 is TGTGCCAGCAGCCAAGATCTTGTGAGGAGTGCCTACGAGCAGTACTTC. It translates to CASSQDLVRSAYEQYF. The V and J genes are TRBV3-1 (or the pseudogene TRBV3-2) and TRBJ2-7, with D unresolved. V dropped 0 bases and J dropped 2 bases, with 14 bases sitting between them. Germline CDR1 and CDR2: LGHDT and YNNKEL (reference sequence). The CDR3 is 16 amino acids.

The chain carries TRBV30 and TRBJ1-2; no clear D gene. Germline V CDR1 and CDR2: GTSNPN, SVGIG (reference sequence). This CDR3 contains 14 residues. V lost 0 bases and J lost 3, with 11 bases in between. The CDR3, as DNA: TGTGCCTGGAGTGTACGGCACGGAGACTATGGCTACACCTTC. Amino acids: CAWSVRHGDYGYTF.

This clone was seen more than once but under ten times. Here the CDR3 reads CASSGKTASTKNIQYF. The CDR3 DNA reads as TGTGCCAGCAGCGGAAAGACAGCCTCAACCAAAAACATTCAGTACTTC. V gene TRBV11-2 combines with J gene TRBJ2-4; D is possibly TRBD1 (5 bases). This CDR3 contains 16 residues. Trimming shortened V by 5 bases and J by 2 bases, and 16 bases separated the two germline ends. Germline V gene sequence: CDR1 SGHAT, CDR2 FQNNGV.

The CDR3 DNA is TGTGCCAGCAGCAAAGGTTTTCCCCGGGACAGGGTTGGCCCCTCTGGCTACACCTTC. Amino acid sequence: CASSKGFPRDRVGPSGYTF. J is TRBJ1-2 and V is TRBV21-1; TRBD1 reflects the table's D call only, with no check against the DNA. TRBV21-1 is an annotated pseudogene. The CDR3 is made up of 19 amino acids.

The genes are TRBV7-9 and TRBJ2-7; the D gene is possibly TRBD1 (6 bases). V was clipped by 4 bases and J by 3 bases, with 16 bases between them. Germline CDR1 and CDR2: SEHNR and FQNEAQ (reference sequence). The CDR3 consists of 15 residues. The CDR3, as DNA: TGTGCCAGCAGCTCCACGACAGGCGAACACTACGAGCAGTACTTC. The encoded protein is CASSSTTGEHYEQYF.

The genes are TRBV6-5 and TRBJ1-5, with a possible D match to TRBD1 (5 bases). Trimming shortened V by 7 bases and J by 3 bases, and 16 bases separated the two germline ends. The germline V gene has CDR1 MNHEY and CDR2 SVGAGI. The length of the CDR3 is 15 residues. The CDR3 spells CASTRGGELNQPQHF. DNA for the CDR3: TGTGCCAGCACCCGGGGGGGGGAACTCAATCAGCCCCAGCATTTT.

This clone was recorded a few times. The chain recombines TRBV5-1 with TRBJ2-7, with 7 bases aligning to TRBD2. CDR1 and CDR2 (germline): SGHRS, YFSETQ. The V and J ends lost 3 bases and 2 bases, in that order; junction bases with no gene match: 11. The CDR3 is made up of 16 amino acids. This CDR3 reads CASSSGLGGITYEQYF. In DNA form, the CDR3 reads TGCGCCAGCAGCTCGGGACTGGGAGGGATCACCTACGAGCAGTACTTC.

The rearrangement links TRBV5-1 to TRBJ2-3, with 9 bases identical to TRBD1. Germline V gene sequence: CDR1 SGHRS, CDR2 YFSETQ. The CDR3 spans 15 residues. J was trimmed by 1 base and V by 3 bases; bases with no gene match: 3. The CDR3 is CASSYRDRGTDTQYF. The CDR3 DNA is TGCGCCAGCAGCTACCGGGACAGGGGCACAGATACGCAGTATTTT. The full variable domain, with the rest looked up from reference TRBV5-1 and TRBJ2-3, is KAGVTQTPRYLIKTRGQQVTLSCSPISGHRSVSWYQQTPGQGLQFLFEYFSETQRNKGNFPGRFSGRQFSNSRSEMNVSTLELGDSALYLCASSYRDRGTDTQYFGPGTRLTVL.

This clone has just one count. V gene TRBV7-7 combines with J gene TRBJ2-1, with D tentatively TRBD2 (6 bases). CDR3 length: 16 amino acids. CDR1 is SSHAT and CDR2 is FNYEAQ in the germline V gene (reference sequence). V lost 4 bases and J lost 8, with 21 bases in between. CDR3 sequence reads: CASSSSDRGDLDEQFF. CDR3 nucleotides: TGTGCCAGCAGCTCTTCCGATCGCGGGGACCTTGATGAGCAGTTCTTC.

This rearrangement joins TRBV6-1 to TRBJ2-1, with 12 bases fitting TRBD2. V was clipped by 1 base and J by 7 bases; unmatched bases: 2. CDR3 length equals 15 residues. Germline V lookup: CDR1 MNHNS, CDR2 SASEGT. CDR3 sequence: CASSEGTSGVNEQFF. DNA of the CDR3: TGTGCCAGCAGTGAAGGGACTAGCGGGGTGAATGAGCAGTTCTTC.

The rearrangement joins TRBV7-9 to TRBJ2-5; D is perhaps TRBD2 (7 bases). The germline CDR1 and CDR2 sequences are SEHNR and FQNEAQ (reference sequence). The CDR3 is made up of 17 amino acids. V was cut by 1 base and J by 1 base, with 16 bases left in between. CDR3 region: CASSLGGAGGPQETQYF. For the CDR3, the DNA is TGTGCCAGCAGCTTAGGGGGTGCCGGGGGGCCCCAAGAGACCCAGTACTTC.

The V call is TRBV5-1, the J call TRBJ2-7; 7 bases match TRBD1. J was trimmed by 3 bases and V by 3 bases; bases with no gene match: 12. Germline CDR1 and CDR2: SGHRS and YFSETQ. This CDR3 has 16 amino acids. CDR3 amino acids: CASSSGMKGAFYEQYF. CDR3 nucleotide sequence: TGCGCCAGCAGCTCAGGGATGAAGGGGGCCTTCTACGAGCAGTACTTC. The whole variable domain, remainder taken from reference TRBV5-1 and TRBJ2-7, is KAGVTQTPRYLIKTRGQQVTLSCSPISGHRSVSWYQQTPGQGLQFLFEYFSETQRNKGNFPGRFSGRQFSNSRSEMNVSTLELGDSALYLCASSSGMKGAFYEQYFGPGTRLTVT.

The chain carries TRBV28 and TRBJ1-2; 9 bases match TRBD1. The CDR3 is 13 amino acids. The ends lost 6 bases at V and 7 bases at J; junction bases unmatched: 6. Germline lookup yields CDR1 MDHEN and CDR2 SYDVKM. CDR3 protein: CASRGTGLSGYTF. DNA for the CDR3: TGTGCCAGCAGGGGGACAGGGCTGAGTGGCTACACCTTC.

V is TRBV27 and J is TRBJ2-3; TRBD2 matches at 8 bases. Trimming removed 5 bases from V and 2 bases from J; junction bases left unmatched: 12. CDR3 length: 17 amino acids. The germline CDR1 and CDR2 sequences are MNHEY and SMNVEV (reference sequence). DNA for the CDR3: TGTGCCAGCAGTCTAACACTAGCGGAGTTACTCACAGATACGCAGTATTTT. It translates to CASSLTLAELLTDTQYF.

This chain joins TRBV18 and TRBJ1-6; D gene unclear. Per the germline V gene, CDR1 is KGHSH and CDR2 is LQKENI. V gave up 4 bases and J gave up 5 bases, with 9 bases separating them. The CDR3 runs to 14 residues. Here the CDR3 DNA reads TGTGCCAGCTCACGAGAGGCCGATAATTCACCCCTCCACTTT. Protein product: CASSREADNSPLHF. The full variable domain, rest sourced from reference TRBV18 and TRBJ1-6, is NAGVMQNPRHLVRRRGQEARLRCSPMKGHSHVYWYRQLPEEGLKFMVYLQKENIIDESGMPKERFSAEFPKEGPSILRIQQVVRGDSAAYFCASSREADNSPLHFGNGTRLTVT.

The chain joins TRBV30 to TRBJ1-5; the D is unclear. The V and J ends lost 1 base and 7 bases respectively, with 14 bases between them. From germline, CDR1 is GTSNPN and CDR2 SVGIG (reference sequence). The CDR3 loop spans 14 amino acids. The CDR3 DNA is TGTGCCTGGAGTGAAGAGGTCGGAGTGCAGCCCCAGCATTTT. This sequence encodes CAWSEEVGVQPQHF.

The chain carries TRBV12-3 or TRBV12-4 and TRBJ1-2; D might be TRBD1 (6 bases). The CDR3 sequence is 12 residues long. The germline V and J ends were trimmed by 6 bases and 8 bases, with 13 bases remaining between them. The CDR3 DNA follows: TGTGCCAGCAGCCCCGGGACACAAGGCTACACCTTC. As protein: CASSPGTQGYTF.

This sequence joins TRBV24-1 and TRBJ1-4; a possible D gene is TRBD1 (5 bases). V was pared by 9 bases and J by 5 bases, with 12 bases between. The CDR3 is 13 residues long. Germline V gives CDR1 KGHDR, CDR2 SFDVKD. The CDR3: CATGTGKNEKLFF. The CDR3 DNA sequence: TGTGCCACCGGTACAGGCAAGAATGAAAAACTGTTTTTT.

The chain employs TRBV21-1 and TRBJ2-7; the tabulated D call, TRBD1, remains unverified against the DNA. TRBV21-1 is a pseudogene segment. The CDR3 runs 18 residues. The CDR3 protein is CASSITVKPGQDSYEQYF. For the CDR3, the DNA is TGTGCCAGCAGCATTACCGTGAAACCGGGACAGGACTCCTACGAGCAGTACTTC.

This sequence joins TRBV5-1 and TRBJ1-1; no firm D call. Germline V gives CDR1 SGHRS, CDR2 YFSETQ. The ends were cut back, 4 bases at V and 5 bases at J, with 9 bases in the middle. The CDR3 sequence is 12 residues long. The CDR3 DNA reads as TGCGCCAGCAGCCGGGGAAGTACTGAAGCTTTCTTT. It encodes CASSRGSTEAFF.

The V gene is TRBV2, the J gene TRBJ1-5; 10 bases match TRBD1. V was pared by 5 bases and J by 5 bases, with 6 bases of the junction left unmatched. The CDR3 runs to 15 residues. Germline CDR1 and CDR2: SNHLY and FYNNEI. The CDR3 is CASSSTGTGDQPQHF. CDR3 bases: TGTGCCAGCAGTTCAACCGGGACAGGGGATCAGCCCCAGCATTTT.

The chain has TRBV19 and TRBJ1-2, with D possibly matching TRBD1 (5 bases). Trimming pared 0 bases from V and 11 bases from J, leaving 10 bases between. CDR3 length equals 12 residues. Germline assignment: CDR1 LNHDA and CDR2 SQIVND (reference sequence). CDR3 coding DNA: TGTGCCAGTAGTATAGATGGAAGGGGTTACACCTTC. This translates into CASSIDGRGYTF.

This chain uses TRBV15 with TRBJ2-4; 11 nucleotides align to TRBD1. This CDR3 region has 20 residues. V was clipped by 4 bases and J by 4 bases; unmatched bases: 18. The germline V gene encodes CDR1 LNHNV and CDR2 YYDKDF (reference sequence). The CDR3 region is CATSTSRDRGLTAIKNIQYF. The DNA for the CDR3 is TGTGCCACCAGCACGAGTAGGGACAGGGGGTTGACGGCGATAAAAAACATTCAGTACTTC.

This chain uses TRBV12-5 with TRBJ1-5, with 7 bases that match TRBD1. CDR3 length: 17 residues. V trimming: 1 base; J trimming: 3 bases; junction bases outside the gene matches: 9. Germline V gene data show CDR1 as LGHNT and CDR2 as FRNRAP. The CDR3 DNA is TGTGCTAGTGGTTTGGATAAGGGGGCGAGTACCAATCAGCCCCAGCATTTT. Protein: CASGLDKGASTNQPQHF.